Described below is a single T cell receptor (beta chain) sequence and its context. Per the study methods: Estimation of nucleated cell counts relied on the amplification of reference gene primers. The method was immunoSEQ multiplex PCR; TCRdb's version includes in-frame clones alone and lacks a portion of them. V, J and clone size reflect that table, while D and trimming were determined from the DNA. The table includes roughly 13,000 clones, 78% detected once. This sample was taken from a study of blood T cell repertoires in COVID-19. Overall study: Researchers got acute and convalescent COVID-19 samples from the United States, Italy and Spain. T cells, B-cell-depleted T cells, or PBMCs supplied cDNA or gDNA.

The CDR3 sequence is 15 residues long. Trimming removed 4 bases from V and 3 bases from J, with 14 bases in between. Germline lookup yields CDR1 SGDLS and CDR2 YYNGEE. The chain combines TRBV9 with TRBJ2-1, with TRBD2 as a possible D gene (6 bases). This TCR came from a human donor in a cohort sampled during active COVID-19. What was sequenced was peripheral blood. The CDR3 DNA sequence: TGTGCCAGCAGCTTCGGGACTCCCCTCTACAATGAGCAGTTCTTC. This translates into CASSFGTPLYNEQFF.